This T cell receptor (beta chain) was identified during a study of T cell responses to AZD1222 COVID-19 vaccine (dated by TCRdb to the early 2020s). Some background on the complete study: TCR sequencing was performed for some 250 trial participants, of whom around 200 were given two doses of AZD1222 and around 25 were given two doses of MenACWY control vaccine. Enrollment into the trials was organized by age into subgroups of 18-55, 56-69 and 70-plus years, and those subgroups contained 148, 28 and 57 TCR-sequenced participants, respectively.

In the case of this clone: Its antigen remains undetermined. Base qualities are not provided; no much larger clone lies one nucleotide away.

The CDR3 regions of human TCRbeta chains were analyzed by immunosequencing. In the original analysis: TCRs in the repertoires were compared against a reference library of SARS-CoV-2-specific TCRs that had been generated with the MIRA antigen-specificity platform. Breadth meant the fraction of unique TCRs that were SARS-CoV-2-associated, whereas depth meant the fraction of total T cells that were SARS-CoV-2-associated. Using the MIRA data, each spike-specific TCR was mapped to the spike region that the TCR reacts to and placed in a CD4 or CD8 class. Log10-transformed breadth and depth values were compared by one-way ANOVA with Sidak's multiple comparisons tests. Not all clones reach the TCRdb copy of this immuneACCESS table, which keeps in-frame sequences only. Checked studies attribute under half of the gap to unresolved V genes and leave the rest unexplained. That table supplies the V and J calls and clone size; D and trimming were determined from the DNA. The sample profile shows more than 100,000 clones; roughly 87% of them were found once. 2.6% of the sample goes to the ten largest clones.

Between the V and J ends, shortened by 5 bases and 8 bases respectively, the junction contains 15 bases. CDR3 length: 13 amino acids, cysteine to phenylalanine. The DNA shown is the 39-base CDR3, in frame from base 1. The germline V gene gives CDR1 as MGHRA and CDR2 as YSYEKL. The sample's time point label is to be understood as: about 28 days (+/-7) after the second vaccine dose. AZD1222 recipients given second doses at about 4 weeks or at about 12 weeks were pooled, since spike-specific TCR depth and breadth were not found to differ between the two schedules. Vaccinee samples came from UK trials COV001 and COV002, including a single-blind randomized controlled phase 2/3 trial of AZD1222 (ChAdOx1 nCoV-19) in healthy adults. For TCRbeta chain sequencing, PBMC samples were collected from trial participants at day 0 and at day 28 after the second dose. What the research found in general, with its limitations: Most participants were white British and females outnumbered males, and the authors suggested that clonal diversity may have been underestimated. Conclusions about previously exposed vaccinees are limited because only five to seven AZD1222 recipients were SARS-CoV-2 seropositive at baseline. No day 14 peak-response samples were available, so repertoires were characterized only after the peak T cell response. Spike-specific TCR breadth and depth rose significantly after two AZD1222 doses compared with day 0 and with MenACWY recipients. Reportedly, close to half of the unique spike-specific TCRs recognized epitopes lying outside the regions that are mutated in the B.1.351 and B.1.1.7 variants. CD4 TCRs associated with the vaccine covered the entire spike protein, and the dominant responses were in regions 160-218 and 743-854. In the small 56-69-year group, the increase in depth fell short of significance, most likely because of low power.

The chain couples TRBV4-1 to TRBJ1-2; the D gene is perhaps TRBD1, from 5 matching bases. The sample consisted of peripheral blood, taken 28 days after the second AZD1222 dose. This receptor was identified in an adult who received the AZD1222 COVID-19 vaccine. The sequenced DNA is TGCGCCAGCAGCTGGAAACCAGGACAAGGCTACACCTTC. It specifies CASSWKPGQGYTF.